These T cell receptor beta chains were read from a single sample in a study of blood T cell repertoires in COVID-19. Sequenced by immunoSEQ multiplex PCR; TCRdb stores in-frame clones only, minus some. Of about 190,000 clones in the sample, 70% to 85% were seen once. Input material: peripheral blood. These TCRs come from a woman between 45 and 60 years old with acute or convalescent COVID-19. Both conserved end residues are part of each CDR3. The D gene is left open where the match is weak. The size of a clone is reported for some rows only, either as once, few or many, or as a class for expanded clones.

J gene: TRBJ2-7
V gene: TRBV4-2
CDR3 length: 14
clone size: NA
D gene: TRBD2
CDR3 protein: CASSQDPGLAAEYF
CDR3 DNA: TGTGCCAGCAGCCAAGACCCCGGGCTAGCGGCGGAGTACTTC

J gene: TRBJ2-1
V gene: TRBV5-4
CDR3 length: 13
clone size: NA
D gene: NA
CDR3 protein: CASSYGGLYEQFF
CDR3 DNA: TGTGCCAGCAGCTACGGGGGATTGTATGAGCAGTTCTTC

J gene: TRBJ2-3
V gene: TRBV30
CDR3 length: 9
clone size: NA
D gene: TRBD1
CDR3 protein: CATHRGQYF
CDR3 DNA: TGTGCCACACACAGGGGGCAGTATTTT

J gene: TRBJ2-5
V gene: TRBV27
CDR3 length: 15
clone size: NA
D gene: NA
CDR3 protein: CASSFSQVYQETQYF
CDR3 DNA: TGTGCCAGCAGTTTTTCCCAGGTGTACCAAGAGACCCAGTACTTC

J gene: TRBJ2-1
V gene: TRBV5-5
CDR3 length: 15
clone size: few
D gene: TRBD2
CDR3 protein: CASTPASGIHNEQFF
CDR3 DNA: TGTGCCAGCACCCCCGCAAGCGGGATCCACAATGAGCAGTTCTTC

J gene: TRBJ1-6
V gene: TRBV25-1
CDR3 length: 13
clone size: NA
D gene: NA
CDR3 protein: CATHPSYNSPLHF
CDR3 DNA: TGTGCCACCCATCCCTCCTATAATTCACCCCTCCACTTT

J gene: TRBJ2-7
V gene: TRBV6-5
CDR3 length: 15
clone size: few
D gene: TRBD2
CDR3 protein: CASSYSPSGSYEQYF
CDR3 DNA: TGTGCCAGCAGTTACTCGCCTAGCGGCTCCTACGAGCAGTACTTC

J gene: TRBJ2-2
V gene: TRBV7-2
CDR3 length: 16
clone size: NA
D gene: TRBD1
CDR3 protein: CASTPGQGSSSGELFF
CDR3 DNA: TGTGCCAGCACTCCGGGACAGGGTAGTAGTTCCGGGGAGCTGTTTTTT

J gene: TRBJ2-1
V gene: TRBV7-9
CDR3 length: 17
clone size: NA
D gene: NA
CDR3 protein: CASSQDFLGGSYNEQFF
CDR3 DNA: TGTGCCAGCAGCCAGGACTTTCTGGGGGGCTCCTACAATGAGCAGTTCTTC

J gene: TRBJ2-3
V gene: TRBV5-1
CDR3 length: 14
clone size: NA
D gene: NA
CDR3 protein: CASKLQGHTDTQYF
CDR3 DNA: TGCGCCAGCAAACTACAGGGCCACACAGATACGCAGTATTTT

J gene: TRBJ1-4
V gene: TRBV6-5
CDR3 length: 15
clone size: few
D gene: NA
CDR3 protein: CASSYGGSPNEKLFF
CDR3 DNA: TGTGCCAGCAGTTACGGAGGGTCACCTAATGAAAAACTGTTTTTT

J gene: TRBJ1-2
V gene: TRBV19
CDR3 length: 15
clone size: NA
D gene: NA
CDR3 protein: CASSIGGDSLYGYTF
CDR3 DNA: TGTGCCAGTAGTATCGGGGGAGACAGTCTCTATGGCTACACCTTC

J gene: TRBJ2-7
V gene: TRBV27
CDR3 length: 13
clone size: NA
D gene: NA
CDR3 protein: CASSFDGHYEQYF
CDR3 DNA: TGTGCCAGCAGTTTCGACGGACACTACGAGCAGTACTTC

J gene: TRBJ1-1
V gene: TRBV19
CDR3 length: 13
clone size: NA
D gene: TRBD1
CDR3 protein: CASSITGGSEAFF
CDR3 DNA: TGTGCCAGTAGTATTACAGGGGGCTCTGAAGCTTTCTTT

J gene: TRBJ1-2
V gene: TRBV10-2
CDR3 length: 13
clone size: NA
D gene: NA
CDR3 protein: CASSPVLEYGYTF
CDR3 DNA: TGCGCCAGCAGCCCCGTTTTGGAGTATGGCTACACCTTC

J gene: TRBJ2-3
V gene: TRBV19
CDR3 length: 16
clone size: NA
D gene: TRBD1
CDR3 protein: CASSIGRDRDVDTQYF
CDR3 DNA: TGTGCCAGTAGTATAGGTCGGGACAGGGACGTAGATACGCAGTATTTT

J gene: TRBJ1-2
V gene: TRBV25-1
CDR3 length: 14
clone size: few
D gene: NA
CDR3 protein: CASSRTGLNYGYTF
CDR3 DNA: TGTGCCAGCTCCAGAACGGGGTTAAACTATGGCTACACCTTC

J gene: TRBJ1-6
V gene: TRBV5-1
CDR3 length: 17
clone size: NA
D gene: NA
CDR3 protein: CASSRQARSVYNSPLHF
CDR3 DNA: TGCGCCAGCAGTCGACAGGCGCGCTCTGTCTATAATTCACCCCTCCACTTT

J gene: TRBJ2-7
V gene: TRBV3-1/TRBV3-2
CDR3 length: 13
clone size: NA
D gene: TRBD2
CDR3 protein: CASSQIREGEQYF
CDR3 DNA: TGTGCCAGCAGCCAAATCCGGGAGGGGGAGCAGTACTTC

J gene: TRBJ2-1
V gene: TRBV4-3
CDR3 length: 18
clone size: NA
D gene: TRBD2
CDR3 protein: CASSLGSGNKYSYNEQFF
CDR3 DNA: TGCGCCAGCAGCCTTGGTAGCGGGAATAAATACTCCTACAATGAGCAGTTCTTC

J gene: TRBJ2-1
V gene: TRBV3-1/TRBV3-2
CDR3 length: 14
clone size: NA
D gene: TRBD2
CDR3 protein: CASSHSAGVYEQFF
CDR3 DNA: TGTGCCAGCAGCCATTCCGCGGGAGTTTATGAGCAGTTCTTC

J gene: TRBJ1-1
V gene: TRBV6-5
CDR3 length: 13
clone size: NA
D gene: TRBD1
CDR3 protein: CASEEHLNRGAFF
CDR3 DNA: TGTGCCAGCGAGGAGCACCTGAACAGGGGTGCTTTCTTT

J gene: TRBJ2-1
V gene: TRBV27
CDR3 length: 13
clone size: NA
D gene: NA
CDR3 protein: CASRDNLYNEQFF
CDR3 DNA: TGTGCCAGCAGGGACAACCTCTACAATGAGCAGTTCTTC

J gene: TRBJ1-1
V gene: TRBV19
CDR3 length: 15
clone size: NA
D gene: TRBD1
CDR3 protein: CASSSRDRGLGEAFF
CDR3 DNA: TGTGCCAGTAGTTCCCGGGACAGGGGGCTCGGTGAAGCTTTCTTT

J gene: TRBJ2-7
V gene: TRBV19
CDR3 length: 13
clone size: NA
D gene: NA
CDR3 protein: CASSIFGSYEQYF
CDR3 DNA: TGTGCCAGTAGTATATTCGGCTCCTACGAGCAGTACTTC

J gene: TRBJ2-2
V gene: TRBV20-1
CDR3 length: 14
clone size: NA
D gene: NA
CDR3 protein: CSASSPVPAGELFF
CDR3 DNA: TGCAGTGCTAGTTCCCCCGTTCCGGCCGGGGAGCTGTTTTTT

J gene: TRBJ1-5
V gene: TRBV19
CDR3 length: 13
clone size: NA
D gene: NA
CDR3 protein: CASSMAVNQPQHF
CDR3 DNA: TGTGCCAGTAGTATGGCAGTTAATCAGCCCCAGCATTTT

J gene: TRBJ2-1
V gene: TRBV7-9
CDR3 length: 16
clone size: NA
D gene: TRBD2
CDR3 protein: CASRALTSDLIDEQFF
CDR3 DNA: TGTGCCAGCAGGGCCTTGACTAGCGACCTTATCGATGAGCAGTTCTTC